This TCR beta chain stems from a study of blood T cell repertoires in COVID-19. Whole-study context: Acute-phase and convalescent COVID-19 samples originated in the United States, Italy and Spain. T cells, B-cell-depleted T cells, or PBMCs provided the cDNA or gDNA that served as material.

In the original analysis: Amplification with reference gene primers provided the estimates of nucleated cell counts. Only in-frame clones appear in the TCRdb table, and some are missing; sequencing was by immunoSEQ multiplex PCR. V and J calls and clone size are given by that table; D and trimming were obtained from the DNA. The sample has over 250,000 clones; around 90% are singletons. Germline V lookup: CDR1 DFQATT, CDR2 SNEGSKA (reference sequence). The CDR3 has 15 residues. V lost 3 bases and J 2 bases, leaving 14 bases between the germline ends. This receptor was obtained from a man aged 55 to 70 who had recovered from COVID-19. Sample: peripheral blood. V is TRBV20-1 and J is TRBJ1-3; D call uncertain. In nucleotides, the CDR3 is TGCAGTGCTAGTCATTATCCCGCTACTGGAAACACCATATATTTT. It translates to CSASHYPATGNTIYF.